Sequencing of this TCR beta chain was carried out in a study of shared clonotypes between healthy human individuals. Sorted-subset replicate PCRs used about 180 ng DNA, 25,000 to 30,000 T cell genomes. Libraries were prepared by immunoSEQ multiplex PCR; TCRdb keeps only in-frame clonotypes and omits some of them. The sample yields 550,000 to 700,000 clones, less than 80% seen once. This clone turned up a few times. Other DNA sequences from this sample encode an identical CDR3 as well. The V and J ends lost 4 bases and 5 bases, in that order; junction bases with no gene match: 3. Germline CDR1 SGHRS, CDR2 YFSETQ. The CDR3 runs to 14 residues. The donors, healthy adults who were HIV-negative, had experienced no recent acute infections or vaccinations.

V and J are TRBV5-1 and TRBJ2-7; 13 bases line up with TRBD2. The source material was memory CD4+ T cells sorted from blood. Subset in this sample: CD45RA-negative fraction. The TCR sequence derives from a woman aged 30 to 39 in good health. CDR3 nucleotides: TGCGCCAGCAGCCCAGGGACTAGCGGGAACGAGCAGTACTTC. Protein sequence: CASSPGTSGNEQYF.